Listed below are T cell receptor beta chains from one sample, sequenced in a study of prognosis after radiotherapy for stage I lung cancer. MiXCR, run by TCRdb on the multiplex PCR reads, gives a single entry per CDR3 protein. The sample lists roughly 30,000 distinct CDR3 sequences; around a third were seen once. Source: PBMCs, taken before or after stereotactic body radiation therapy (not recorded which). The receptors here all came from a donor older than 45 with non-small cell lung cancer. Each CDR3 is given with its conserved first and last residue.

J gene: TRBJ1-1; V gene: TRBV30; CDR3 protein: CAWAAGTEAFF
J gene: TRBJ2-5; V gene: TRBV29-1; CDR3 protein: CSVDAAGKTQYF
J gene: TRBJ2-3; V gene: TRBV20-1; CDR3 protein: CSARLAGFRDTQYF
J gene: TRBJ2-7; V gene: TRBV10-2; CDR3 protein: CASRELAGGIHEQYF
J gene: TRBJ1-6; V gene: TRBV6-1; CDR3 protein: CASSEMRRVGSPLHF
J gene: TRBJ2-6; V gene: TRBV7-2; CDR3 protein: CASSSGIPTLSGANVLTF
J gene: TRBJ1-4; V gene: TRBV6-2/TRBV6-3; CDR3 protein: CASSYNFGEKLFF
J gene: TRBJ1-5; V gene: TRBV11-2; CDR3 protein: CASSYRDNQPQHF
J gene: TRBJ2-1; V gene: TRBV3-1; CDR3 protein: CASSQAQTQIQFF
J gene: TRBJ2-3; V gene: TRBV5-6; CDR3 protein: CASSDYGTTDTQYF
J gene: TRBJ1-2; V gene: TRBV6-1; CDR3 protein: CASSWETGDYGYTF
J gene: TRBJ2-1; V gene: TRBV13; CDR3 protein: CASSDGTSGGSSSYNEQFF
J gene: TRBJ1-1; V gene: TRBV15; CDR3 protein: CATSRSRWGGARSKDTEAFF
J gene: TRBJ1-6; V gene: TRBV7-3; CDR3 protein: CASSQTGGNSPLHF